The clone carrying this T cell receptor beta chain was counted at least ten times. The CDR3 spans 15 residues. V was trimmed by 2 bases and J by 0 bases, leaving 10 bases between them. Germline V gene lookup returns CDR1 SGHRS and CDR2 YFSETQ. These data originate in a study of neurological immune-mediated disorders. Each CDR3 protein is one row after TCRdb ran MiXCR on the 5' RACE reads. The data hold about 120,000 distinct CDR3 sequences, with roughly 3.2% observed a single time. This sequence was found in a woman aged 25 to 45 with multiple sclerosis. Specimen: PBMCs. This rearrangement joins TRBV5-1 to TRBJ2-3; maybe TRBD2 (5 bases). The CDR3 protein is CASSFRGVSTDTQYF. CDR3 coding DNA: TGCGCCAGCAGCTTTCGGGGTGTGAGCACAGATACGCAGTATTTT.